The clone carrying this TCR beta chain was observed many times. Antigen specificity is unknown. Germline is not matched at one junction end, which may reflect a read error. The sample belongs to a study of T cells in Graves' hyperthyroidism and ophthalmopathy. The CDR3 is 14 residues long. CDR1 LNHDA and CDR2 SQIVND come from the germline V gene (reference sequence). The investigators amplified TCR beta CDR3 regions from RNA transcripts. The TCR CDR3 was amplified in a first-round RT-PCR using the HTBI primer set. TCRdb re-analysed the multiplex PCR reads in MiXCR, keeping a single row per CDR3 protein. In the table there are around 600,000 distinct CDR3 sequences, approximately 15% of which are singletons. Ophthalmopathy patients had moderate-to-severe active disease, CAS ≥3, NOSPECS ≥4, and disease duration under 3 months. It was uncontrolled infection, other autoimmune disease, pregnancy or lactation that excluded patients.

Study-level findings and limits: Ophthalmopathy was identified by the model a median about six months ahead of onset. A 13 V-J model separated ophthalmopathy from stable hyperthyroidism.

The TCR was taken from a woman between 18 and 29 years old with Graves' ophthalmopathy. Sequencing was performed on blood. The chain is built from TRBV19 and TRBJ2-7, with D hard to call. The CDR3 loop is CASRIGRISYEQYF. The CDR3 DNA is TGTGCCAGTAGGATAGGTCGGATCTCCTACGAGCAGTACTTC.